The clone carrying this T cell receptor (beta chain) was recorded a few times. The data stem from a study of T cells in Graves' hyperthyroidism and ophthalmopathy. The ends were cut back, 5 bases at V and 5 bases at J, with 15 bases in the middle. CDR3 length: 13 residues. Per germline, CDR1 DFQATT and CDR2 SNEGSKA (reference sequence). The authors took PBMCs from over 8.5 ml fresh peripheral blood. Amplified TCR beta CDR3 regions derived from RNA transcripts. Initially, a first-round RT-PCR of the TCR CDR3 employed the HTBI primer set. TCRdb recomputed calls from the multiplex PCR reads with MiXCR, one row per CDR3 protein. The repertoire holds 450,000 to 500,000 distinct CDR3 sequences, with less than 25% as singletons.

Sequenced: blood. V usage is TRBV20-1 and J usage is TRBJ1-1, with D possibly TRBD1 on 5 matching bases. This receptor was obtained from a woman in her sixties or seventies with Graves' ophthalmopathy. Here the CDR3 DNA reads TGCAGTGCTGGGGGGGGGAGAGGGACTGAAGCTTTCTTT. Translation gives CSAGGGRGTEAFF.